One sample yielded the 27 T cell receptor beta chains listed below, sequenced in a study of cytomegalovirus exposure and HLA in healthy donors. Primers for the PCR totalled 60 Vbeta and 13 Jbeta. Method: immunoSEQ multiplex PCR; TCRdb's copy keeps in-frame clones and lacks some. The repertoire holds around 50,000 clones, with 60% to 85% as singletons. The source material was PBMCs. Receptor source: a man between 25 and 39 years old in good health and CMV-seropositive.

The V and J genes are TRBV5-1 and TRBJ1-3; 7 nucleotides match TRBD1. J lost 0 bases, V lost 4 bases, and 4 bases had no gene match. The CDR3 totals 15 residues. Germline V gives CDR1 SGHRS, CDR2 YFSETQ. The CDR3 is CASSTGQSSGNTIYF. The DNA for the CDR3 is TGCGCCAGCAGCACGGGACAGAGCTCTGGAAACACCATATATTTT.

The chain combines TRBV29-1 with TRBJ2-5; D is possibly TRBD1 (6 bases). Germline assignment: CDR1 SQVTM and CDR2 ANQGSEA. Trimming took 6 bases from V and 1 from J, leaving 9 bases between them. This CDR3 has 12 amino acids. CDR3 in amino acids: CSVYRAQETQYF. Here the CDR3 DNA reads TGCAGCGTCTACAGGGCCCAAGAGACCCAGTACTTC.

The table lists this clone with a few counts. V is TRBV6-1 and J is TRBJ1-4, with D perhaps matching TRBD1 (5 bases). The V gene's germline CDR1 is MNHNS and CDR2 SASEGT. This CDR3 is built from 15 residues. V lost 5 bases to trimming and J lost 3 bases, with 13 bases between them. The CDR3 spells CASSIPGLANEKLFF. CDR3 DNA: TGTGCCAGCAGTATTCCAGGGCTGGCTAATGAAAAACTGTTTTTT.

CDR3 in amino acids: CASSVAGGPNEQFF. For the CDR3, the DNA is TGTGCCAGCAGTGTAGCGGGGGGGCCGAATGAGCAGTTCTTC. This chain uses TRBV25-1 with TRBJ2-1, with 11 bases matching TRBD2. CDR1 is MGHDK, CDR2 SYGVNS, per germline. This CDR3 region has 14 residues. The trim removed 4 bases at V and 7 bases at J, leaving 3 bases unmatched.

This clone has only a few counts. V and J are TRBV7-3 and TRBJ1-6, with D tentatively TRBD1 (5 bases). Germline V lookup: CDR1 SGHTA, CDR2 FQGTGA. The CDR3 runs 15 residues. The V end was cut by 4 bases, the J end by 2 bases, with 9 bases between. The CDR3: CASSSRVTYNSPLHF. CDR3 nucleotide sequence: TGTGCCAGCAGCTCCAGGGTCACCTATAATTCACCCCTCCACTTT.

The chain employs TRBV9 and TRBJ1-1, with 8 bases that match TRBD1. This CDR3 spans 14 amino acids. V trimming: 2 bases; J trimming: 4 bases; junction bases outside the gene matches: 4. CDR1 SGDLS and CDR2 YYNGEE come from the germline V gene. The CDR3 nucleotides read TGTGCCAGCAGCGTGACAGGGGTTGGCACTGAAGCTTTCTTT. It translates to CASSVTGVGTEAFF. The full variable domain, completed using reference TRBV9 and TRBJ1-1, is DSGVTQTPKHLITATGQRVTLRCSPRSGDLSVYWYQQSLDQGLQFLIQYYNGEERAKGNILERFSAQQFPDLHSELNLSSLELGDSALYFCASSVTGVGTEAFFGQGTRLTVV.

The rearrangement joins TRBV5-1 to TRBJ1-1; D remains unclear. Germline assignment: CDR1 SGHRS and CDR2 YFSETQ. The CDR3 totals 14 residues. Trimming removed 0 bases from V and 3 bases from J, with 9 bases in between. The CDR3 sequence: CASSLVSSDTEAFF. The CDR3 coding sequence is TGCGCCAGCAGCTTGGTGTCGTCGGACACTGAAGCTTTCTTT.

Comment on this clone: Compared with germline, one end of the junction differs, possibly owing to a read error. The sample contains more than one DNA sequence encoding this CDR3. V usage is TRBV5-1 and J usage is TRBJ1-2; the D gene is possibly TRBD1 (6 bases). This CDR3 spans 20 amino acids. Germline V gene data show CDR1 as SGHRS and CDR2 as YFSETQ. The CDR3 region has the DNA TGTGCCAGCAGCCTTGGACCGTTTAGGGATTGGGGGGGACAAAACTATGGCTACACCTTC. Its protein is CASSLGPFRDWGGQNYGYTF. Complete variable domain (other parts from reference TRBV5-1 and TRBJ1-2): KAGVTQTPRYLIKTRGQQVTLSCSPISGHRSVSWYQQTPGQGLQFLFEYFSETQRNKGNFPGRFSGRQFSNSRSEMNVSTLELGDSALYLCASSLGPFRDWGGQNYGYTFGSGTRLTVV.

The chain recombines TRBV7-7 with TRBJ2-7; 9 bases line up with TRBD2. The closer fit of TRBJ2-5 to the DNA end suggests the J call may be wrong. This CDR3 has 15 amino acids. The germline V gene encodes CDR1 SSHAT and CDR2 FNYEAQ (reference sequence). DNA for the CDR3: TGTGCCAGCAGCCCCGTGGCGGGGGGGCAAGAGACCCAGTACTTC. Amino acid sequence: CASSPVAGGQETQYF.

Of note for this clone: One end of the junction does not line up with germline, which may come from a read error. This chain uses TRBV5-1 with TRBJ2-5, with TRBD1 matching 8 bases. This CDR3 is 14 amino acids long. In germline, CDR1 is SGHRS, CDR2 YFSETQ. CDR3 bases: TGCGCCAACAGCTTACAGGGGGAGGAGGAGACCCAGTACTTC. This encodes CANSLQGEEETQYF.

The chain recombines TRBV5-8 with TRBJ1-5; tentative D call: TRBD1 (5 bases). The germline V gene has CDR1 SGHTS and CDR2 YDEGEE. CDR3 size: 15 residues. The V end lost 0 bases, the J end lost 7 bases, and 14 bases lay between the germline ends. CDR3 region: CASSLGGDMLQPQHF. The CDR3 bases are TGTGCCAGCAGCTTGGGGGGGGATATGTTACAGCCCCAGCATTTT.

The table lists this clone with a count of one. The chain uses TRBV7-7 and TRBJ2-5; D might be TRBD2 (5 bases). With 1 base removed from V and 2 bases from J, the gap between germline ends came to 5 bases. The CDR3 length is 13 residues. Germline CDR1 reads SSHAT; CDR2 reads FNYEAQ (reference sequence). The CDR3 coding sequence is TGTGCCAGCAGCTTAGGACTACAAGAGACCCAGTACTTC. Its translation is CASSLGLQETQYF.

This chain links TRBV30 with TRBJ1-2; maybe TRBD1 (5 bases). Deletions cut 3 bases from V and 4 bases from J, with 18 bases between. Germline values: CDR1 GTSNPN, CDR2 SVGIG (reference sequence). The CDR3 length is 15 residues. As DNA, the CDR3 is TGTGCCTGGAGGGATTGGAGGGGTTCCTCCTATGGCTACACCTTC. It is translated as CAWRDWRGSSYGYTF.

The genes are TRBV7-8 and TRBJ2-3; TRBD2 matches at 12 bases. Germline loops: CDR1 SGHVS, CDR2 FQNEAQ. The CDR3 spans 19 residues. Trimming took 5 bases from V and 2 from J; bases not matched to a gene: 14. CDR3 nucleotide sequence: TGTGCCAGCAGCCCTAATCTAGCGGGGGGGCTTGGAGCCACAGATACGCAGTATTTT. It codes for CASSPNLAGGLGATDTQYF.

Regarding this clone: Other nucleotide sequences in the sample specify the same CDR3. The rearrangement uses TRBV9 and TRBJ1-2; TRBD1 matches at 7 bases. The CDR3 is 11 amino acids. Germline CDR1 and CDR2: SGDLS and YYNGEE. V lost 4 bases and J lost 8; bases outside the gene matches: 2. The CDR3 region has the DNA TGTGCCAGCAGCTCCAGGGGGGGCTACACCTTC. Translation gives CASSSRGGYTF.

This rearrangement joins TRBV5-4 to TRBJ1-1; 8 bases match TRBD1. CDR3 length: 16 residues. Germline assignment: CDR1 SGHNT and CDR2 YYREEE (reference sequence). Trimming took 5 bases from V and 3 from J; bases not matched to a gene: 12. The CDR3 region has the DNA TGTGCCAGCAGGCGAGACAGGGGAAAGTCGGACACTGAAGCTTTCTTT. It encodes CASRRDRGKSDTEAFF.

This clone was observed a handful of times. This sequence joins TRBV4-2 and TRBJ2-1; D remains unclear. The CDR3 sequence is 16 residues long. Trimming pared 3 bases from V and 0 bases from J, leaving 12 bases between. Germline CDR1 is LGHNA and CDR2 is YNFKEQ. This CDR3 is CASSQSAASSYNEQFF. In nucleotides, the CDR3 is TGTGCCAGCAGCCAGTCTGCGGCGAGCTCCTACAATGAGCAGTTCTTC.

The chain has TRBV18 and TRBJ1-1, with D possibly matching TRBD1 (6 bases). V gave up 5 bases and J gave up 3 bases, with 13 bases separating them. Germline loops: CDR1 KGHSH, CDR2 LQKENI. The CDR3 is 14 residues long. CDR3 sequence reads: CASSVKQGHTEAFF. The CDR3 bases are TGTGCCAGCTCAGTCAAACAGGGCCACACTGAAGCTTTCTTT.

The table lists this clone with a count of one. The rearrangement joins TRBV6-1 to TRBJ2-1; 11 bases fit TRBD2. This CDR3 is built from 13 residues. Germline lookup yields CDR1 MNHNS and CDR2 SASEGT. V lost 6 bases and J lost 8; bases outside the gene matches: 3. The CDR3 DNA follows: TGTGCCAGCAGCTTTAGCGGGGGGGATGAGCAGTTCTTC. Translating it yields CASSFSGGDEQFF.

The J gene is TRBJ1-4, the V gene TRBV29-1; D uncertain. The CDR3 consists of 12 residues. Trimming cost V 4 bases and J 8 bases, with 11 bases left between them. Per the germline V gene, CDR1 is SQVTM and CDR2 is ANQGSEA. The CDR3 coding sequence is TGCAGCGTTGGACGGGTCGGGGAAAAACTGTTTTTT. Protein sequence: CSVGRVGEKLFF.

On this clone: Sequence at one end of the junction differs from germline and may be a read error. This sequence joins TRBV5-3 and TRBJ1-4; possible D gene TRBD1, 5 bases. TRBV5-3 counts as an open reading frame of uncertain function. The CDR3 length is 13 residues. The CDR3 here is CARSQNKRQSELF. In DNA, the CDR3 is TGTGCCAGAAGCCAGAACAAGCGACAGAGTGAGCTTTTT.

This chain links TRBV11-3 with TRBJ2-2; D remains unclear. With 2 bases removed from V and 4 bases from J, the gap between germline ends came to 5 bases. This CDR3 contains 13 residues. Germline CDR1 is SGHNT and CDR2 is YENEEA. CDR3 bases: TGTGCCAGCAGCTTACGAGGCACCGGGGAGCTGTTTTTT. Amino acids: CASSLRGTGELFF.

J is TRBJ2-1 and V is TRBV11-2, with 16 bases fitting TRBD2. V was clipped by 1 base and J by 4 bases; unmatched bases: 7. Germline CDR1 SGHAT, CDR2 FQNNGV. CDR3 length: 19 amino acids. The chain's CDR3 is CASSLGGTSGGEKYNEQFF. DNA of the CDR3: TGTGCCAGCAGCTTAGGCGGGACTAGCGGGGGGGAAAAATACAATGAGCAGTTCTTC.

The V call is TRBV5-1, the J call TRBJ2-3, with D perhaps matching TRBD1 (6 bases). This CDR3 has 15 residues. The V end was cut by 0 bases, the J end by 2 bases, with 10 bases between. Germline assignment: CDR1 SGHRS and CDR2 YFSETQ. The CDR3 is CASSLEKGDTDTQYF. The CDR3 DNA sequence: TGCGCCAGCAGCTTGGAGAAGGGGGACACAGATACGCAGTATTTT.

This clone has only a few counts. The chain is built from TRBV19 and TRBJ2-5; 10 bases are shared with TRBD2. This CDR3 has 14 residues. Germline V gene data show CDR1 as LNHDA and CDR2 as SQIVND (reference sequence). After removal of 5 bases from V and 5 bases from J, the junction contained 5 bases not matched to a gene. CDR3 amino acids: CASSPGLARETQYF. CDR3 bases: TGTGCCAGTAGTCCGGGACTAGCGAGGGAGACCCAGTACTTC.

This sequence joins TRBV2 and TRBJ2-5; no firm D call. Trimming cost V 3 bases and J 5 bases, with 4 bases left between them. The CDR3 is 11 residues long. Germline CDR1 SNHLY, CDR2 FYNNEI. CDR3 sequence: CASSERETQYF. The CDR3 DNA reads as TGTGCCAGCAGTGAGAGGGAGACCCAGTACTTC.

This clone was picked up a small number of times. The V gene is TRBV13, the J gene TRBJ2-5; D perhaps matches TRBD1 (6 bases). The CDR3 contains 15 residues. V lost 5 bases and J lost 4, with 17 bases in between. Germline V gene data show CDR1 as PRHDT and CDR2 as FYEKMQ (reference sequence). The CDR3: CASSPSVDRRETQYF. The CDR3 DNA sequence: TGTGCCAGCAGCCCATCCGTTGACAGGCGAGAGACCCAGTACTTC.